This T cell receptor (beta chain) was sequenced for a study of read filtering for tumor transcriptome and immune sequencing (dated by TCRdb to about 2020). Study-level background: The cohort consisted of 17 to 20 male and roughly 13 female patients, with a mean age of approximately 66 years and an age range of roughly 45 to 80. The study compared TCR repertoires from targeted immune repertoire sequencing and bulk whole-transcriptome sequencing run on the same bone marrow samples. TCR-region mapped reads per sample ranged from about 4.05 to 11 million with IR-seq versus only about 85 to 1273 with RNA-seq. After DNase treatment, whole-transcriptome libraries were prepared using the TruSeq RNA Access Library Prep Kit. By revised international staging, 8 patients were R-ISS I, some 16 were R-ISS II and over five were R-ISS III. One main goal was a read-filtering strategy for immune repertoire data, in particular deciding whether clonotypes backed by only one read should be removed. Overall study outcomes, separate from this receptor: Compared with RNA-seq, IR-seq captured clonotypes at much higher depth and more reliably, and a smaller IR-seq throughput was enough to identify most shared clonotypes. Single-read clonotypes made up approximately 84% of clonotypes but only roughly 3.5% of total reads in IR-seq, compared with more than 65% of clonotypes and approximately 40% of reads in RNA-seq. The sorted CD138-negative fraction was a mixed bone marrow immune population, not purified T cells. The correlation between IR-seq and RNA-seq shared clonotype proportions was increased by removal of single-read clonotypes.

Each patient had bone marrow sampled at the time of active disease. Isolation of bone marrow mononuclear cells was performed by Ficoll-Hypaque density gradient centrifugation. Myeloma plasma cells were removed and CD138-negative cells were obtained by negative selection following labeling with CD138 magnetic microbeads on a MACS separator. Flow cytometry with CD138 antibodies on an Attune NxT was used to check how pure the isolated cells were. TRIzol reagent was used to extract total RNA, which was then quantified with a NanoDrop spectrophotometer. Paired RNA-seq and IR-seq were performed on each patient's CD138-negative bone marrow sample. Starting from 400 to 450 ng RNA, TCR libraries were constructed with the Immunoverse kit using molecular barcoded adaptors that cover the alpha/delta and beta/gamma chains. TCR library preparation used the same RNA that was used for transcriptome sequencing. An Illumina HiSeq 4000 with 2 x 150 cycles was used to sequence the TCR libraries. In the original analysis: MiXCR aligned TCR reads to human V, D, J and C references and assembled the aligned reads into CDR3 clonotypes, with quality filtering and error correction included. The tcR package in R was used to analyze clonotype counts and gene usage diversity. For inspection of raw mapping reads, RNA-seq reads were mapped by STAR aligner version 2.5.3a onto GRCh37 of the human genome. To test the effect of sequencing depth on detected clonotypes, IR-seq fastq files were randomly downsampled using Seqtk 1.3. Clones were called with MiXCR by TCRdb after fastp trimmed the public reads at Q25, and only in-frame beta chains were retained. Entries are consolidated by CDR3 protein sequence, retaining the most common genes and DNA. TCRdb, rather than the study authors, made the V and J calls. The sample records some 130,000 distinct CDR3 sequences, over 10% of which are singletons. The top ten clones comprise approximately 11% of the sample.

The germline V gene yields MNHEY for CDR1 and SVGAGI for CDR2. Spanning cysteine to phenylalanine, the CDR3 consists of 14 amino acids. The only DNA kept is the CDR3, 42 bases in frame from the first base. About this clonotype: What antigen it recognizes has not been identified. The junction departs from the called germline gene at one end, perhaps through a read error.

The V and J segments used are TRBV6-5 and TRBJ2-7; tentative D gene TRBD1, with 5 bases matching. This TCR came from a donor aged 40 or over with multiple myeloma. The sequencing input was a population of CD138-negative cells sorted from bone marrow. The cell subset or site label on this specimen signifies: bone marrow mononuclear cells depleted of CD138+ plasma/myeloma cells by negative magnetic selection. The DNA reads as follows: TGTGCCAGCCGATATAGGGGAAGCTCCTGCGAGCAGTACTTC. Its amino acids are CASRYRGSSCEQYF.